These 30 T cell receptor beta chains were sequenced from one sample in a study of T cell responses to AZD1222 COVID-19 vaccine. Sequencing used immunoSEQ multiplex PCR; TCRdb keeps in-frame clones, though not all of them. Found here are approximately 210,000 clones, approximately 89% of them singletons; the top ten hold approximately 3.4%. Sequenced here: peripheral blood, sampled 28 days after the second AZD1222 dose. These receptors were taken from an adult who received the AZD1222 COVID-19 vaccine.

The rearrangement links TRBV9 to TRBJ1-4; D is uncertain. Germline V gene sequence: CDR1 SGDLS, CDR2 YYNGEE. V shed 4 bases and J shed 6 bases, with 16 bases lying between them. This CDR3 spans 15 amino acids. CDR3 region: CASSQAGATYEKLFF. The CDR3 nucleotides are TGTGCCAGCAGCCAAGCGGGAGCGACGTATGAAAAACTGTTTTTT.

The J gene is TRBJ2-5, the V gene TRBV10-1; tentatively, D is TRBD1 (5 bases). The CDR3 consists of 12 residues. Germline V gives CDR1 WNHNN, CDR2 SYGVQD (reference sequence). V lost 10 bases to trimming and J lost 4 bases, with 13 bases between them. In nucleotides, the CDR3 is TGCGCCACCAACCCCAGGGCAGAGACCCAGTACTTC. Protein sequence: CATNPRAETQYF.

The CDR3 here is CASRSLPASSNNEQFF. In nucleotides, the CDR3 is TGTGCCAGCAGATCTCTCCCGGCTAGCAGTAACAATGAGCAGTTCTTC. The chain joins TRBV11-2 to TRBJ2-1, with D tentatively TRBD2 (5 bases). Germline loops: CDR1 SGHAT, CDR2 FQNNGV. The CDR3 contains 16 residues. The ends were cut back, 6 bases at V and 5 bases at J, with 20 bases in the middle.

The chain links TRBV27 to TRBJ1-2; D perhaps matches TRBD1 (5 bases). This CDR3 spans 15 amino acids. V dropped 5 bases and J dropped 0 bases, with 13 bases sitting between them. Germline V gene data show CDR1 as MNHEY and CDR2 as SMNVEV (reference sequence). CDR3 bases: TGTGCCAGCAGTCCGAGGGGACTTACTAACTATGGCTACACCTTC. This encodes CASSPRGLTNYGYTF.

This rearrangement joins TRBV3-1 (or the pseudogene TRBV3-2) to TRBJ2-3, with D perhaps TRBD1 (6 bases). V was shortened by 4 bases and J by 3 bases, with 8 bases between the two germline ends. The CDR3 length is 13 residues. CDR1 and CDR2 from the germline V gene are LGHDT and YNNKEL (reference sequence). CDR3 amino acids: CASSRGQTDTQYF. The CDR3 bases are TGTGCCAGCAGCCGCGGACAGACAGATACGCAGTATTTT.

The chain couples TRBV18 to TRBJ1-5; D uncertain. The CDR3 contains 14 residues. Germline V lookup: CDR1 KGHSH, CDR2 LQKENI. V was pared by 3 bases and J by 1 base, with 7 bases between. CDR3 DNA sequence: TGTGCCAGCTCACCCGGGATCAGCAATCAGCCCCAGCATTTT. Translation gives CASSPGISNQPQHF.

The V gene is TRBV11-2, the J gene TRBJ2-3, with 7 positions matching TRBD2. CDR1 and CDR2 (germline): SGHAT, FQNNGV. The CDR3 totals 14 residues. The J segment lost 6 bases and the V segment lost 1 base, leaving 4 bases of the junction unmatched. The CDR3 nucleotides read TGTGCCAGCAGCTTAGCGGGAGGACGGGATACGCAGTATTTT. Protein sequence: CASSLAGGRDTQYF.

The chain carries TRBV9 and TRBJ2-7; 7 nucleotides agree with TRBD2. There are 16 residues in the CDR3. Germline CDR1 reads SGDLS; CDR2 reads YYNGEE. Trimming cost V 0 bases and J 7 bases; bases outside gene matches: 13. The CDR3 loop is CASSVGGSGASGEQYF. CDR3 DNA sequence: TGTGCCAGCAGCGTAGGAGGGAGCGGGGCTTCAGGGGAGCAGTACTTC.

The V gene is TRBV6-1, the J gene TRBJ1-2, with TRBD1 matching over 8 bases. Per the germline V gene, CDR1 is MNHNS and CDR2 is SASEGT. Germline trimming cut 2 bases from V and 8 bases from J; bases unmatched to any gene: 22. This CDR3 contains 19 residues. This CDR3 is CASSELNVRVRTGLFGYTF. CDR3 in DNA: TGTGCCAGCAGTGAACTAAACGTCAGGGTCCGGACAGGGCTTTTCGGCTACACCTTC.

V is TRBV4-3 and J is TRBJ1-4; 7 bases are shared with TRBD1. The CDR3 is 16 amino acids. Unmatched junction bases numbered 6, after V lost 1 base and J lost 4 bases. Germline CDR1 and CDR2: LGHNA and YSLEER. This CDR3 is CASSQGQGPVNEKLFF. The CDR3 nucleotides are TGCGCCAGCAGCCAAGGACAGGGACCGGTTAATGAAAAACTGTTTTTT.

The V call is TRBV7-3, the J call TRBJ1-1; D is unresolved. The CDR3 length is 13 residues. V lost 5 bases, J lost 0 bases, and 7 bases lay in between. The germline V gene encodes CDR1 SGHTA and CDR2 FQGTGA. CDR3 nucleotides: TGTGCCAGCAGCACATCACTGAACACTGAAGCTTTCTTT. As protein: CASSTSLNTEAFF.

V and J are TRBV4-3 and TRBJ2-3; D not resolved. There are 14 residues in the CDR3. The V and J ends lost 0 bases and 5 bases respectively, with 9 bases between them. CDR1 and CDR2 from the germline V gene are LGHNA and YSLEER. CDR3 bases: TGCGCCAGCAGCCAAGACGGCGGTTTAGATACGCAGTATTTT. Translated, it gives CASSQDGGLDTQYF.

The chain joins TRBV28 to TRBJ2-5; 9 nucleotides line up with TRBD1. Germline trimming cut 6 bases from V and 4 bases from J; bases unmatched to any gene: 3. CDR3 size: 13 residues. Germline V gene lookup returns CDR1 MDHEN and CDR2 SYDVKM. Here the CDR3 reads CASRGTGLETQYF. The CDR3 bases are TGTGCCAGCAGGGGGACAGGGCTAGAGACCCAGTACTTC.

The rearrangement uses TRBV28 and TRBJ1-1; D unresolved. Germline CDR1 and CDR2: MDHEN and SYDVKM. CDR3 size: 10 residues. The V end was cut by 8 bases, the J end by 0 bases, with 1 base between. The CDR3 DNA sequence: TGTGCCAGCCTGAACACTGAAGCTTTCTTT. Protein: CASLNTEAFF.

This rearrangement joins TRBV19 to TRBJ1-1; 7 bases map to TRBD1. Per the germline V gene, CDR1 is LNHDA and CDR2 is SQIVND (reference sequence). The trim removed 6 bases at V and 3 bases at J, leaving 13 bases unmatched. The CDR3 extends over 16 amino acids. The DNA for the CDR3 is TGTGCCAGTAGAAATGGGGAGGGGGCGGGGGACACTGAAGCTTTCTTT. This translates into CASRNGEGAGDTEAFF.

V gene TRBV24-1 combines with J gene TRBJ2-1, with D hard to call. CDR3 length: 14 residues. Looked up from germline, CDR1 is KGHDR and CDR2 is SFDVKD. Trimming took off 4 bases at V and 2 bases at J, with 8 bases between the two ends. This chain's CDR3 is CATSEAATYNEQFF. CDR3 DNA sequence: TGTGCCACCAGTGAGGCAGCCACCTACAATGAGCAGTTCTTC.

The chain employs TRBV7-9 and TRBJ2-1; perhaps TRBD2 as D (7 bases). Trimming took off 1 base at V and 10 bases at J, with 17 bases between the two ends. The CDR3 totals 15 residues. Germline lookup yields CDR1 SEHNR and CDR2 FQNEAQ (reference sequence). CDR3 nucleotides: TGTGCCAGCAGCTTAGGTGGCGGGGGCCTTGGGGAGCAGTTCTTC. It is translated as CASSLGGGGLGEQFF.

The chain is built from TRBV28 and TRBJ2-7; 11 positions match TRBD2. Germline values: CDR1 MDHEN, CDR2 SYDVKM. This CDR3 has 15 amino acids. Trimming cost V 6 bases and J 3 bases; bases outside gene matches: 7. Here the CDR3 reads CASRVSSGRIYEQYF. The CDR3 DNA reads as TGTGCCAGCAGAGTCTCTAGCGGGAGGATCTACGAGCAGTACTTC.

The rearrangement uses TRBV3-1 (or the pseudogene TRBV3-2) and TRBJ2-7; 8 bases are shared with TRBD2. Germline CDR1 and CDR2: LGHDT and YNNKEL (reference sequence). J lost 0 bases, V lost 3 bases, and 10 bases had no gene match. The CDR3 loop spans 17 amino acids. The CDR3 bases are TGTGCCAGCAGCCATACCGGAGGGACTAGAAACTCCTACGAGCAGTACTTC. This gives the protein CASSHTGGTRNSYEQYF.

The chain is built from TRBV28 and TRBJ1-4; unclear D gene. This CDR3 spans 13 amino acids. Trimming removed 7 bases at V and 0 bases at J, with 6 bases between. Germline values: CDR1 MDHEN, CDR2 SYDVKM. CDR3 nucleotide sequence: TGTGCCAGCATCCCAGCAACTAATGAAAAACTGTTTTTT. It codes for CASIPATNEKLFF.

This chain joins TRBV7-9 and TRBJ2-7; no clear D. The ends were cut back, 3 bases at V and 6 bases at J, with 9 bases in the middle. The CDR3 has 12 residues. Germline V gene sequence: CDR1 SEHNR, CDR2 FQNEAQ (reference sequence). This CDR3 is CASSFSLSEQYF. CDR3 nucleotides: TGTGCCAGCAGCTTTAGCCTTAGCGAGCAGTACTTC.

The rearrangement links TRBV5-1 to TRBJ1-6; no clear D. V shed 0 bases and J shed 8 bases, with 18 bases lying between them. The CDR3 loop spans 17 amino acids. Germline V CDR1 and CDR2: SGHRS, YFSETQ. The CDR3 spells CASSLVGPHGPHSPLHF. The DNA of the CDR3 is TGCGCCAGCAGCTTGGTGGGTCCCCACGGTCCCCATTCACCCCTCCACTTT.

The rearrangement links TRBV7-6 to TRBJ1-1, with TRBD1 as a possible D gene (5 bases). Trimming took off 6 bases at V and 5 bases at J, with 19 bases between the two ends. CDR1 is SGHVS and CDR2 is FNYEAQ in the germline V gene. CDR3 size: 15 residues. The CDR3 DNA sequence: TGTGCCAGCAGTCCCAGTGCCAGGGTTCGGACTGAAGCTTTCTTT. Residues: CASSPSARVRTEAFF.

The V gene is TRBV3-1 (or the pseudogene TRBV3-2), the J gene TRBJ1-6; D is ambiguous. CDR1 is LGHDT, CDR2 YNNKEL, per germline (reference sequence). This CDR3 is built from 15 residues. The ends were cut back, 1 base at V and 5 bases at J, with 9 bases in the middle. The CDR3 bases are TGTGCCAGCAGCCAAGGGCAGACGAATAATTCACCCCTCCACTTT. This gives the protein CASSQGQTNNSPLHF.

This chain connects TRBV28 to TRBJ1-2, with a possible D match to TRBD1 (6 bases). The CDR3 is 12 amino acids. The germline V gene has CDR1 MDHEN and CDR2 SYDVKM. With 5 bases removed from V and 5 bases from J, the gap between germline ends came to 9 bases. CDR3 loop: CASSGQRYGYTF. As DNA, the CDR3 is TGTGCCAGCAGTGGACAGCGATATGGCTACACCTTC.

The CDR3 coding sequence is TGTGCCAGCAGCGCCCGGGGACCCACAGATACGCAGTATTTT. Protein: CASSARGPTDTQYF. The rearrangement joins TRBV9 to TRBJ2-3, with D tentatively TRBD1 or TRBD2 (5 bases each). The germline gives CDR1 SGDLS, CDR2 YYNGEE. The length of the CDR3 is 14 residues. V was cut by 3 bases and J by 2 bases, with 10 bases left in between.

The V gene is TRBV28, the J gene TRBJ1-1; D remains ambiguous. The CDR3 extends over 13 amino acids. The germline V gene has CDR1 MDHEN and CDR2 SYDVKM. The V gene lost 7 bases and the J gene lost 6 bases, with 15 bases spanning the gap. The CDR3 reads CASIGALVPEAFF. The CDR3 DNA sequence: TGTGCCAGCATCGGCGCCTTGGTCCCTGAAGCTTTCTTT.

This chain joins TRBV2 and TRBJ1-2; D perhaps matches TRBD1 (5 bases). This CDR3 has 14 residues. Germline V gives CDR1 SNHLY, CDR2 FYNNEI. The germline V and J ends were trimmed by 6 bases and 4 bases, with 15 bases remaining between them. CDR3 DNA sequence: TGTGCCAGCAGGGTACCCAGGGTGGTCTATGGCTACACCTTC. It specifies CASRVPRVVYGYTF.

The J gene is TRBJ1-3, the V gene TRBV5-8; unclear D gene. The V gene's germline CDR1 is SGHTS and CDR2 YDEGEE. This CDR3 comprises 16 residues. The V and J ends lost 5 bases and 2 bases respectively, with 17 bases between them. In DNA, the CDR3 is TGTGCCAGCAGTCCCAGGATTGCCTTCGCTGGAAACACCATATATTTT. Amino acids: CASSPRIAFAGNTIYF.

The chain couples TRBV19 to TRBJ2-1, with D possibly matching TRBD2 (6 bases). The CDR3 has 15 amino acids. Between the trimmed V and J ends, which lost 6 bases and 0 bases, there was a span of 12 bases. Per germline, CDR1 LNHDA and CDR2 SQIVND (reference sequence). The CDR3 DNA is TGTGCCAGTAGCGTCACTAGCTTCTCCTACAATGAGCAGTTCTTC. It encodes CASSVTSFSYNEQFF.